This T cell receptor beta chain was sequenced during a study of blood T cell repertoires in COVID-19. Study-wide background: Whether acute or convalescent, the COVID-19 samples came from the United States, Italy and Spain.

A Seattle source enrolled patients during active infection and followed them longitudinally. This clone was seen once. The authors' processing: Amplified reference gene primers provided the basis for estimating nucleated cell counts. Generated by immunoSEQ multiplex PCR, the TCRdb table keeps only in-frame clones and is missing some. V, J and clone size are those of that table, while D and trimming were read from the DNA. The sample consists of tens of thousands of clones, roughly 85% of them appearing once. The CDR3 is made up of 16 amino acids. V shed 3 bases and J 3 bases; nucleotides not matched to a gene: 10. Germline V CDR1 and CDR2: KGHSH, LQKENI.

This chain joins TRBV18 and TRBJ2-7; 8 bases fit TRBD1. Input material: peripheral blood. This TCR was recovered from an elderly woman with COVID-19, enrolled during active disease. In DNA, the CDR3 is TGTGCCAGCTCACCTTACTCCGGGACAGGAAGCTACGAGCAGTACTTC. Its translation: CASSPYSGTGSYEQYF. Variable domain in full (rest from reference TRBV18 and TRBJ2-7): NAGVMQNPRHLVRRRGQEARLRCSPMKGHSHVYWYRQLPEEGLKFMVYLQKENIIDESGMPKERFSAEFPKEGPSILRIQQVVRGDSAAYFCASSPYSGTGSYEQYFGPGTRLTVT.